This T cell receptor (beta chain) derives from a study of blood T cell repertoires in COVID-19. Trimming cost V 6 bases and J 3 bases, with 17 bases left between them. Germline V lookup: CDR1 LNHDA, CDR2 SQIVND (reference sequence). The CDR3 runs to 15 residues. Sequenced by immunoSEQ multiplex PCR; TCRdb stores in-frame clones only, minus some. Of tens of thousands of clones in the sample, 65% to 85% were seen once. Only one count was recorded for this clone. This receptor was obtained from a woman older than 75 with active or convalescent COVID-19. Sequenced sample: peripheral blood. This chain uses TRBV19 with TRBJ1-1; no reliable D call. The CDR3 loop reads CASRSQSAGDTEAFF. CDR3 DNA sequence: TGTGCCAGTAGATCCCAGTCAGCGGGTGACACTGAAGCTTTCTTT.